Below, one T cell receptor beta chain is given with its context. The germline V gene has CDR1 ENHRY and CDR2 SYGVKD. CDR3 size: 14 residues. The V end lost 2 bases, the J end lost 7 bases, and 14 bases lay between the germline ends. TCRdb passed the 5' RACE reads through MiXCR, listing each CDR3 protein once. The sample includes some 200,000 distinct CDR3 sequences, roughly 25% of them seen just once. The data originate from a study of CD8 T cells in ankylosing spondylitis. The V call is TRBV10-3, the J call TRBJ1-2; D not resolved. Sequencing used blood, either unsorted or a sorted T cell fraction (not recorded which). This sequence was found in a male donor with ankylosing spondylitis or in good health (not recorded which). The CDR3 protein is CAISEGALGTGYTF. Written as DNA, the CDR3 is TGTGCCATCAGTGAGGGAGCCCTGGGAACTGGCTACACCTTC.